Listed below are T cell receptor beta chains from one sample, sequenced in a study of CD8+ T cells in alopecia areata. The protocol was immunoSEQ multiplex PCR, while the TCRdb copy is restricted to in-frame clones and leaves out a portion. The sample lists 200,000 or so clones, 58% occurring once. The input for sequencing was CD4+ T cells sorted from blood, taken at week 24, from a patient treated with tofacitinib. These receptors were collected from a human donor with alopecia areata. Each CDR3 is given with its conserved first and last residue.

TRBV4-3,TRBJ2-2,CASSQDYLRNTGELFF
TRBV18,TRBJ2-1,CASSTGGSEQFF
TRBV29-1,TRBJ2-5,CSVEEGGAGETQYF
TRBV27,TRBJ2-5,CASSFMRQGFETQYF
TRBV4-1,TRBJ2-2,CASRPPGAARAGELFF
TRBV7-2,TRBJ2-1,CASSLLAGGQFF
TRBV19,TRBJ1-5,CASTHGQSNQPQHF
TRBV29-1,TRBJ1-1,CSGDRGLNTEAFF
TRBV11-1,TRBJ2-5,CASSLEGTSGETQYF
TRBV6-6,TRBJ1-2,CASSRGQGDRGYTF
TRBV7-2,TRBJ2-4,CASSPGGSLAKNIQYF
TRBV29-1,TRBJ2-1,CSVFTGQRDNEQFF
TRBV2,TRBJ2-5,CASNRDRGIETQYF
TRBV7-2,TRBJ1-6,CASSQGQNSPLHF
TRBV4-1,TRBJ1-1,CASSQEALEGTEAFF
TRBV7-9,TRBJ2-5,CASSSGQKETQYF
TRBV30,TRBJ1-2,CAWRTGTLGYTF
TRBV28,TRBJ2-1,CASSTQIAGGFYNEQFF
TRBV7-3,TRBJ2-2,CASSLVLGNTGELFF
TRBV2,TRBJ1-5,CAGGRDRGDQPQHF